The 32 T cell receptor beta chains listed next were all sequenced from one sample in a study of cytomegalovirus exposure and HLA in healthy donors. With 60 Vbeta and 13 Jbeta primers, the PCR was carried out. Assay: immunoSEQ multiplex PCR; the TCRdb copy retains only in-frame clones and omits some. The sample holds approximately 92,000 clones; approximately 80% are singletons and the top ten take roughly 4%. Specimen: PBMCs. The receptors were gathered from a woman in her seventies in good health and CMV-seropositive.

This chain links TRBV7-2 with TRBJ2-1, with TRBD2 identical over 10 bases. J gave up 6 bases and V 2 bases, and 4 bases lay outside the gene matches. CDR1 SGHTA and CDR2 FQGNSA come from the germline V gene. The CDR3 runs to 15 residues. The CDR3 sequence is CASSLRSGRANEQFF. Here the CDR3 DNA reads TGTGCCAGCAGCTTAAGGAGCGGGAGGGCCAATGAGCAGTTCTTC.

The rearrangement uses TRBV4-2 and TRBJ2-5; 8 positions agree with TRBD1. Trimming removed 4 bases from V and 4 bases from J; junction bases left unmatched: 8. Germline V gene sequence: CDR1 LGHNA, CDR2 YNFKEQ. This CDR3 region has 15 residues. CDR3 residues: CASSPRLQGGETQYF. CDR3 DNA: TGTGCCAGCAGCCCTCGGCTACAGGGGGGAGAGACCCAGTACTTC.

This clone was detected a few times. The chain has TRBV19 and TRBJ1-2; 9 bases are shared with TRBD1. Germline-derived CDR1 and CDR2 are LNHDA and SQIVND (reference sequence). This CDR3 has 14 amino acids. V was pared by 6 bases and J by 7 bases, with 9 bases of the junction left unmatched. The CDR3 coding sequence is TGTGCCAGTAGGGGACCGGGACAGGGAGGTGGCTACACCTTC. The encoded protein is CASRGPGQGGGYTF.

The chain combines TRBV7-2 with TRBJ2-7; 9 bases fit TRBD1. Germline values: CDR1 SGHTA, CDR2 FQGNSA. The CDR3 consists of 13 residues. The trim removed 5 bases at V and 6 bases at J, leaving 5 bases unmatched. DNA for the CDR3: TGTGCCAGCAGCGGGACAGGGATAGTCGAGCAGTACTTC. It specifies CASSGTGIVEQYF.

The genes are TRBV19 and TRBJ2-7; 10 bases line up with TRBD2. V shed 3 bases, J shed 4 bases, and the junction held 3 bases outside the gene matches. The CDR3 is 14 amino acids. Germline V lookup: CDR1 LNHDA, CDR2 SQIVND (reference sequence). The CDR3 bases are TGTGCCAGTAGTATGACTAGCGGGCAGTACGAGCAGTACTTC. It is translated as CASSMTSGQYEQYF.

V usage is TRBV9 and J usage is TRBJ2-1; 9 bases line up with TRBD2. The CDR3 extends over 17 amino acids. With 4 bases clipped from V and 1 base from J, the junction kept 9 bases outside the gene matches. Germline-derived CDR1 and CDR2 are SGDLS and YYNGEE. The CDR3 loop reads CASSPRASGISYNEQFF. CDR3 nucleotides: TGTGCCAGCAGCCCTCGGGCTAGCGGGATATCCTACAATGAGCAGTTCTTC.

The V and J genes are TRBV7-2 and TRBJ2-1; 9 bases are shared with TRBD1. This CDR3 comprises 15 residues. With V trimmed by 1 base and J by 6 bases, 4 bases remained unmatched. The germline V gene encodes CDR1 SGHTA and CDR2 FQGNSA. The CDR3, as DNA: TGTGCCAGCAGCTTAGACAGGGGGCAGTTCAATGAGCAGTTCTTC. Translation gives CASSLDRGQFNEQFF.

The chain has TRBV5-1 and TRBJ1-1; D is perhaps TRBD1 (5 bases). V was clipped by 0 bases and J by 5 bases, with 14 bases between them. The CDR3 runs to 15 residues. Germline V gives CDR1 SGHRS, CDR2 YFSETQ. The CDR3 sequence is CASSLASGGGTEAFF. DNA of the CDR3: TGCGCCAGCAGCTTGGCCTCGGGGGGAGGGACTGAAGCTTTCTTT.

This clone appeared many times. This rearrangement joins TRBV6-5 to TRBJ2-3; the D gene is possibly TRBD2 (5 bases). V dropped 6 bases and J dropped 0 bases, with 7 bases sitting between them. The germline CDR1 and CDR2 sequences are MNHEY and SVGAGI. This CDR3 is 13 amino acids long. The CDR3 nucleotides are TGTGCCAGCAGGGGCGGGAGCACAGATACGCAGTATTTT. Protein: CASRGGSTDTQYF.

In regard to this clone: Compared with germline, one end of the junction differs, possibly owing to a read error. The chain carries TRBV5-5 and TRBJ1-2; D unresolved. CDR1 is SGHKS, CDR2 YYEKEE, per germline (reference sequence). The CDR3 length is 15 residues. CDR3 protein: CASRLAARSSYGYTF. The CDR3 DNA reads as TGTGCCAGCAGGTTGGCAGCTAGATCCTCCTATGGCTACACCTTC.

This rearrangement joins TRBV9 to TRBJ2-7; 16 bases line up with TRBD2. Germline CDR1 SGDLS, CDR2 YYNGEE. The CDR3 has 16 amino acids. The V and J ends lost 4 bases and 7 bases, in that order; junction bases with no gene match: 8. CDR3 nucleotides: TGTGCCAGCAGCTCAGGGGGACTAGCGGGAGGGGGAGAGCAGTACTTC. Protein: CASSSGGLAGGGEQYF.

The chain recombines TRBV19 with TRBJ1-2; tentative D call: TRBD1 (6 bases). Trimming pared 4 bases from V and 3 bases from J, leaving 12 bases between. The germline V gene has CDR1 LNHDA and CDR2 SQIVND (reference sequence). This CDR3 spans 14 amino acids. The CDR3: CASSRSGDYYGYTF. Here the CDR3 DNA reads TGTGCCAGTAGTAGGTCAGGGGATTACTATGGCTACACCTTC.

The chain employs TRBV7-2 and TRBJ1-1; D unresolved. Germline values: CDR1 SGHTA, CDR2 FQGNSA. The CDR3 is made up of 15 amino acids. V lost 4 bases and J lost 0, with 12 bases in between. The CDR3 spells CASSWFLGMNTEAFF. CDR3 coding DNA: TGTGCCAGCAGCTGGTTCCTGGGCATGAACACTGAAGCTTTCTTT. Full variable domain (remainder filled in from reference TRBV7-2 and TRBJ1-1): GAGVSQSPSNKVTEKGKDVELRCDPISGHTALYWYRQSLGQGLEFLIYFQGNSAPDKSGLPSDRFSAERTGGSVSTLTIQRTQQEDSAVYLCASSWFLGMNTEAFFGQGTRLTVV.

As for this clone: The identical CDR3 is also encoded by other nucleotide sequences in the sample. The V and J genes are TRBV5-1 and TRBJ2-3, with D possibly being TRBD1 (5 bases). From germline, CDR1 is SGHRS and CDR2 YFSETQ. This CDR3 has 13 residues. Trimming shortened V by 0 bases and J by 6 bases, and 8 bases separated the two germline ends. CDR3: CASSLASGDTQYF. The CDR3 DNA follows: TGCGCCAGCAGCTTGGCCTCAGGGGATACGCAGTATTTT.

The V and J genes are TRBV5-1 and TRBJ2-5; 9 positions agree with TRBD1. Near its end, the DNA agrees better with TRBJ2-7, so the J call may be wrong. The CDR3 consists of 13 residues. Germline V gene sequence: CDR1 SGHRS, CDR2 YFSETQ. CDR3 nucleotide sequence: TGCGCCAGCAGCCCGGGGGACAGGGACGAGCAGTACTTC. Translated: CASSPGDRDEQYF.

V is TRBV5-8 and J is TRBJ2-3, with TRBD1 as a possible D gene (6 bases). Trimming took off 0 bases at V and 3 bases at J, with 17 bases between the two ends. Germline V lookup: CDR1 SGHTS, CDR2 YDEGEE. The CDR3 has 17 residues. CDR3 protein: CASSLAKGGLWTDTQYF. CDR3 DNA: TGTGCCAGCAGCTTGGCCAAAGGGGGTCTGTGGACAGATACGCAGTATTTT.

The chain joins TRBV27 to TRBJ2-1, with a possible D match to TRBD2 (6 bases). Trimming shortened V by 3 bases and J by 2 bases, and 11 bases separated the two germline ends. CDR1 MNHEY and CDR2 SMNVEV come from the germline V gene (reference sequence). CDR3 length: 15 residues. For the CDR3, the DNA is TGTGCCAGCAGTTTTGGCGGGAAGACCTACAATGAGCAGTTCTTC. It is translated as CASSFGGKTYNEQFF.

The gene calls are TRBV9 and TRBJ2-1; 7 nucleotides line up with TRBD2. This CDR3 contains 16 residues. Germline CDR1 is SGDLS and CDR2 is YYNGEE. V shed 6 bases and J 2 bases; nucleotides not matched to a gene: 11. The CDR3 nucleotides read TGTGCCAGCACACCCTCGGCGGGAGTACCCTACAATGAGCAGTTCTTC. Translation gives CASTPSAGVPYNEQFF. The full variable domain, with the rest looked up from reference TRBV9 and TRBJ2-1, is DSGVTQTPKHLITATGQRVTLRCSPRSGDLSVYWYQQSLDQGLQFLIQYYNGEERAKGNILERFSAQQFPDLHSELNLSSLELGDSALYFCASTPSAGVPYNEQFFGPGTRLTVL.

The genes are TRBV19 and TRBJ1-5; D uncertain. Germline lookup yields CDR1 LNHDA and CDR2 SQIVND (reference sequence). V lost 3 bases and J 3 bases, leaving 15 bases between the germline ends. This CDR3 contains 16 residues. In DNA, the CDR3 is TGTGCCAGTAGTATTACCCTGCCCGGGTTCAATCAGCCCCAGCATTTT. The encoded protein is CASSITLPGFNQPQHF.

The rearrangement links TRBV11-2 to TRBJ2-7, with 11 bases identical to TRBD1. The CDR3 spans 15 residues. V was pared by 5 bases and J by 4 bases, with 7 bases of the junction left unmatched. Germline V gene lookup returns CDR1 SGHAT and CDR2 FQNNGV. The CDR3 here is CASSDRTGGRYEQYF. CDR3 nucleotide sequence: TGTGCCAGCAGCGATAGGACAGGGGGCAGGTACGAGCAGTACTTC. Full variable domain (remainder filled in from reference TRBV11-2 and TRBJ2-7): EAGVAQSPRYKIIEKRQSVAFWCNPISGHATLYWYQQILGQGPKLLIQFQNNGVVDDSQLPKDRFSAERLKGVDSTLKIQPAKLEDSAVYLCASSDRTGGRYEQYFGPGTRLTVT.

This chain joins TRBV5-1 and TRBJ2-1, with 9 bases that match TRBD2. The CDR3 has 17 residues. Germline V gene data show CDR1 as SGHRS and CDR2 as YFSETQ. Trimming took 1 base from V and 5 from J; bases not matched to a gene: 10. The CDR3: CASSLWLAGIGDNEQFF. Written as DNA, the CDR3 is TGCGCCAGCAGCTTGTGGCTAGCGGGAATCGGGGACAATGAGCAGTTCTTC.

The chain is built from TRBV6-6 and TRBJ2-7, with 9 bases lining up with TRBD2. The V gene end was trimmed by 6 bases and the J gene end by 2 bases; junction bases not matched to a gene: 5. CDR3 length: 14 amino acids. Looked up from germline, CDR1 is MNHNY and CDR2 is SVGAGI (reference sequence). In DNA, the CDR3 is TGTGCCAGCAGGGTAGCGGGAGTGGCCTACGAGCAGTACTTC. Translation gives CASRVAGVAYEQYF.

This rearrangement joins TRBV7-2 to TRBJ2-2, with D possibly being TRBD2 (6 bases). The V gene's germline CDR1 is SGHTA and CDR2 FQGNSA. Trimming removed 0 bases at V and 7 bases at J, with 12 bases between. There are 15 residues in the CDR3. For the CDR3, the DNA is TGTGCCAGCAGCTTAGCCTCAGGGCGGGGCGGGGAGCTGTTTTTT. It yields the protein CASSLASGRGGELFF.

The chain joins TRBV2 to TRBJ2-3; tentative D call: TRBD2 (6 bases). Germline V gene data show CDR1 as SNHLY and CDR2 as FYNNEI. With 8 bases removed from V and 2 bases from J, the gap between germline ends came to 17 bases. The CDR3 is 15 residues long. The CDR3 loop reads CASQRGGRTTDTQYF. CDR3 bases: TGTGCCAGCCAACGAGGAGGGAGAACCACAGATACGCAGTATTTT.

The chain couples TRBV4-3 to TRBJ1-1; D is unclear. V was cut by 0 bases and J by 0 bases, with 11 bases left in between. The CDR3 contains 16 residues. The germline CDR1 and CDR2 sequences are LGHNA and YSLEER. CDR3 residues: CASSQEAGRMNTEAFF. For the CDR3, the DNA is TGCGCCAGCAGCCAAGAAGCAGGTCGGATGAACACTGAAGCTTTCTTT.

The CDR3 coding sequence is TGTGCCAGCAGCTCCCAGGGGACAGGGAGTGAAGCTTTCTTT. It codes for CASSSQGTGSEAFF. The rearrangement links TRBV7-2 to TRBJ1-1; 9 positions match TRBD1. CDR1 and CDR2 from the germline V gene are SGHTA and FQGNSA. There are 14 residues in the CDR3. The V and J ends lost 4 bases and 7 bases, in that order; junction bases with no gene match: 7.

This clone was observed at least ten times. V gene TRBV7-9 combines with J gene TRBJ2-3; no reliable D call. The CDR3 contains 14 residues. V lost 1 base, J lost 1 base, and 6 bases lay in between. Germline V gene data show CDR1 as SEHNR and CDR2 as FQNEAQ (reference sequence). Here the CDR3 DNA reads TGTGCCAGCAGCTTAGGTCCGGGCACAGATACGCAGTATTTT. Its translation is CASSLGPGTDTQYF.

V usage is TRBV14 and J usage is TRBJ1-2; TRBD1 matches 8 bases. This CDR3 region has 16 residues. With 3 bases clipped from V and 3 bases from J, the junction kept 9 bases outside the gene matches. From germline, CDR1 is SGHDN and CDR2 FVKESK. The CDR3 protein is CASSQLGQGGDYGYTF. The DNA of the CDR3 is TGTGCCAGCAGCCAGCTAGGACAGGGAGGTGACTATGGCTACACCTTC.

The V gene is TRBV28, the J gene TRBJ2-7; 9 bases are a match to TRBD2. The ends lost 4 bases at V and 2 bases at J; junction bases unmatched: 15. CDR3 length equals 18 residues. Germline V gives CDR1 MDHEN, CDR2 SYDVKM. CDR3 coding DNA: TGTGCCAGCAGTTCCCCCGGACTAGCGCCCCTCCCCCCCTACGAGCAGTACTTC. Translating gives CASSSPGLAPLPPYEQYF.

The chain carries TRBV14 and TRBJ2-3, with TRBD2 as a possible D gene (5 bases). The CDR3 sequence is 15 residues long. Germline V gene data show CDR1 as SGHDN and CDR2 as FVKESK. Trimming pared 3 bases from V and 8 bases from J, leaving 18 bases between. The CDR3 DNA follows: TGTGCCAGCAGCCACCTACAAGACCGGACTGGTACGCAGTATTTT. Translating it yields CASSHLQDRTGTQYF.

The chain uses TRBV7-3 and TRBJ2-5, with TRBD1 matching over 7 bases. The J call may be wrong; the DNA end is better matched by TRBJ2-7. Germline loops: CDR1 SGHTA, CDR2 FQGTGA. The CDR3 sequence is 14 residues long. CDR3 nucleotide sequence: TGTGCCAGCAGCACGACCGGGACAGCCTACGAGCAGTACTTC. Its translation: CASSTTGTAYEQYF.

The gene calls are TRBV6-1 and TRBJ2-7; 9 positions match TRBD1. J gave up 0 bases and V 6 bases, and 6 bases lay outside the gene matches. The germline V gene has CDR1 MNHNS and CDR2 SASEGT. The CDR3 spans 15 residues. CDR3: CASSTTGQGSYEQYF. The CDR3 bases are TGTGCCAGCAGCACAACGGGACAGGGCTCCTACGAGCAGTACTTC.